This entry lists 4 T cell receptor beta chains sequenced from one sample in a study of CD8+ T cells in alopecia areata. Treatment of the sample: oral pan-JAK inhibitor, 5-10 mg twice daily. After isolation, RNA underwent reverse transcription to generate cDNA as the sequencing template. Sequenced by immunoSEQ multiplex PCR; TCRdb stores in-frame clones only, minus some. The table includes some 220,000 clones, 50% to 70% detected once. The sequenced sample was CD4+ T cells sorted from blood, obtained at week 4, from a patient treated with tofacitinib. These receptors all stem from a human donor with alopecia areata.

In this sample, this clone turned up a few times. The chain employs TRBV29-1 and TRBJ2-3; TRBD2 aligns across 8 bases. The CDR3 has 14 residues. Germline CDR1 SQVTM, CDR2 ANQGSEA. V shed 3 bases, J shed 3 bases, and the junction held 5 bases outside the gene matches. The CDR3 nucleotides read TGCAGCGTTGAGTCGGGACTAGAGACAGATACGCAGTATTTT. Protein product: CSVESGLETDTQYF.

A few counts support this clone. V usage is TRBV25-1 and J usage is TRBJ2-4; possibly TRBD2 for D (5 bases). Trimming left V 3 bases short and J 2 bases short, with 5 bases between. CDR3 length: 13 amino acids. Germline V lookup: CDR1 MGHDK, CDR2 SYGVNS. CDR3 in amino acids: CASSDGTKNIQYF. The CDR3 nucleotides are TGTGCCAGCAGTGACGGGACCAAAAACATTCAGTACTTC.

This clone turned up a few times. V usage is TRBV9 and J usage is TRBJ2-5; D is undetermined. CDR1 is SGDLS and CDR2 is YYNGEE in the germline V gene. The CDR3 length is 15 residues. Trimming removed 0 bases from V and 4 bases from J, with 13 bases in between. The CDR3 loop reads CASSVGSTWGETQYF. Here the CDR3 DNA reads TGTGCCAGCAGCGTAGGATCTACGTGGGGAGAGACCCAGTACTTC.

The rearrangement uses TRBV29-1 and TRBJ1-2, with a possible D match to TRBD1 (5 bases). The germline V and J ends were trimmed by 0 bases and 5 bases, with 16 bases remaining between them. CDR3 length: 15 residues. Germline CDR1 is SQVTM and CDR2 is ANQGSEA. The CDR3 spells CSVEDLGRDGYGYTF. CDR3 in DNA: TGCAGCGTTGAAGATTTAGGCCGGGACGGATATGGCTACACCTTC. The full variable domain, its missing parts supplied by reference TRBV29-1 and TRBJ1-2, is SAVISQKPSRDICQRGTSLTIQCQVDSQVTMMFWYRQQPGQSLTLIATANQGSEATYESGFVIDKFPISRPNLTFSTLTVSNMSPEDSSIYLCSVEDLGRDGYGYTFGSGTRLTVV.